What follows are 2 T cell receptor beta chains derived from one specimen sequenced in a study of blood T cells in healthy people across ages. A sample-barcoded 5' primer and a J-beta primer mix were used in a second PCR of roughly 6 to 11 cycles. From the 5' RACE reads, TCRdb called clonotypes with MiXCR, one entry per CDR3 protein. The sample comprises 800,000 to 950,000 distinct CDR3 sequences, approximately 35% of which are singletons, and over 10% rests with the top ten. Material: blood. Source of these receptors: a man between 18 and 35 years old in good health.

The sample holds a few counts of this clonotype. CDR3 region: CASSMVPGAGTDTQYF. CDR3 coding DNA: TGTGCCAGTAGTATGGTTCCCGGGGCTGGGACAGATACGCAGTATTTT. This chain links TRBV19 with TRBJ2-3; the D call may be TRBD1 or TRBD2 (5 bases each). V was cut by 3 bases and J by 3 bases, with 16 bases left in between. The germline gives CDR1 LNHDA, CDR2 SQIVND (reference sequence). This CDR3 comprises 16 residues.

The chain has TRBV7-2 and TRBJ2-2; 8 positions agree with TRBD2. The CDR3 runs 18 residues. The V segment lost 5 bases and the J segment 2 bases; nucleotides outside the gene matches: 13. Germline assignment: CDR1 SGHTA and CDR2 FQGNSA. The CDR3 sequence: CASSPRRRGAYNTGELFF. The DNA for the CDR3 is TGTGCCAGCAGCCCACGGAGGCGGGGGGCCTATAACACCGGGGAGCTGTTTTTT.